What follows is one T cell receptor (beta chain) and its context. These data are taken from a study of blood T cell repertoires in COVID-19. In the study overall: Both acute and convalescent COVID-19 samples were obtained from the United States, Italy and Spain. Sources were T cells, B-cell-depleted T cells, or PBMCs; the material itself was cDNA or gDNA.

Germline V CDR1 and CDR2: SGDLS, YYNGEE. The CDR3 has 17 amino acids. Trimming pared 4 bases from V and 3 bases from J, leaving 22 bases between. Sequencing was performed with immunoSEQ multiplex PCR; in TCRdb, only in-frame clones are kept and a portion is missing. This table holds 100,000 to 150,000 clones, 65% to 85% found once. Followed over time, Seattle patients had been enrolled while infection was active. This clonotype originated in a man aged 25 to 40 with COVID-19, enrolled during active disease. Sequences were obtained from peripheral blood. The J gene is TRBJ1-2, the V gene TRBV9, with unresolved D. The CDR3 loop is CASSPSVSGSKYYGYTF. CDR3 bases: TGTGCCAGCAGCCCCTCGGTGTCGGGGTCCAAATACTATGGCTACACCTTC.